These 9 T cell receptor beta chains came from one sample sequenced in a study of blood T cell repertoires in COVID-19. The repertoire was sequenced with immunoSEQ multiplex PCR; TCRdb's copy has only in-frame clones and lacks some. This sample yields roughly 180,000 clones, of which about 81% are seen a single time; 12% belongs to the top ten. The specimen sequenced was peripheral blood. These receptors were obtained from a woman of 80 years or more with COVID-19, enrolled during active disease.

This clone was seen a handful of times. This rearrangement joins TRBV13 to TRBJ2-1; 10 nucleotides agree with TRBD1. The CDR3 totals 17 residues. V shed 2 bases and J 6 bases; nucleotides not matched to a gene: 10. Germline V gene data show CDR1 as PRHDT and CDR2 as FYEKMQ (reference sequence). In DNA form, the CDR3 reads TGTGCCAGCAGCTTATTCGGGGACAGGGGTAGGGGCAATGAGCAGTTCTTC. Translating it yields CASSLFGDRGRGNEQFF.

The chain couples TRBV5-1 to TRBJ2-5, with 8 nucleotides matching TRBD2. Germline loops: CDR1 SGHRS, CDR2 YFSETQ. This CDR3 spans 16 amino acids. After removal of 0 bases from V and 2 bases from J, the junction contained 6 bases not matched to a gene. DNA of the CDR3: TGCGCCAGCAGCTTGGCGGTAGCGGGGAATCAAGAGACCCAGTACTTC. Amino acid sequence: CASSLAVAGNQETQYF. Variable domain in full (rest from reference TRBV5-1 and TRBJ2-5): KAGVTQTPRYLIKTRGQQVTLSCSPISGHRSVSWYQQTPGQGLQFLFEYFSETQRNKGNFPGRFSGRQFSNSRSEMNVSTLELGDSALYLCASSLAVAGNQETQYFGPGTRLLVL.

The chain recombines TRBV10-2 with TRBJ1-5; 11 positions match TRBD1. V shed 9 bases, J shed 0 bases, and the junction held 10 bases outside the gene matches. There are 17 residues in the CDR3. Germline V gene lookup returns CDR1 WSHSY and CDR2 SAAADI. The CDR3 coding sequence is TGCGCCAGGTCAGGGACAGGGGGATTAATTAGCAATCAGCCCCAGCATTTT. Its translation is CARSGTGGLISNQPQHF.

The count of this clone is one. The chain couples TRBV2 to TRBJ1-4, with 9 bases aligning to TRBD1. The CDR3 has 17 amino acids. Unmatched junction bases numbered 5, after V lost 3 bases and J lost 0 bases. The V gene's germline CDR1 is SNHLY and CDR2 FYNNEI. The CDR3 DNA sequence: TGTGCCAGCAGTGAGGGGACAGGGTTTGCAACTAATGAAAAACTGTTTTTT. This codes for CASSEGTGFATNEKLFF. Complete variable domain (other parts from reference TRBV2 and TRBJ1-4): EPEVTQTPSHQVTQMGQEVILRCVPISNHLYFYWYRQILGQKVEFLVSFYNNEISEKSEIFDDQFSVERPDGSNFTLKIRSTKLEDSAMYFCASSEGTGFATNEKLFFGSGTQLSVL.

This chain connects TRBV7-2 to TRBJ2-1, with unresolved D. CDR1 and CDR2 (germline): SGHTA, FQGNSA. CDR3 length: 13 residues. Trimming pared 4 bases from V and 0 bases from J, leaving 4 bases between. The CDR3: CASSSSSYNEQFF. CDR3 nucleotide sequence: TGTGCCAGCAGCTCCAGCTCCTACAATGAGCAGTTCTTC.

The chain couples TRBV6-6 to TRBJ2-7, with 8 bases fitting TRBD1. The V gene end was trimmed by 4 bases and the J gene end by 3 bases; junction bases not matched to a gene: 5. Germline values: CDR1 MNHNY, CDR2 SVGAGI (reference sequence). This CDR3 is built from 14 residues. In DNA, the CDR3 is TGTGCCAGCAGTTCCCGGGACAGGAGCTACGAGCAGTACTTC. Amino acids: CASSSRDRSYEQYF.

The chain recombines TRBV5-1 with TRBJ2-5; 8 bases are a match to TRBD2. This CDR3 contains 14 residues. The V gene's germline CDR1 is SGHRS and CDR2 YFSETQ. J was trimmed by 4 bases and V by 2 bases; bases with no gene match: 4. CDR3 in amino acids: CASSFGLARETQYF. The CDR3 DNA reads TGCGCCAGCAGCTTCGGACTAGCACGAGAGACCCAGTACTTC. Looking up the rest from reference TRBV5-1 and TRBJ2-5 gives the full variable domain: KAGVTQTPRYLIKTRGQQVTLSCSPISGHRSVSWYQQTPGQGLQFLFEYFSETQRNKGNFPGRFSGRQFSNSRSEMNVSTLELGDSALYLCASSFGLARETQYFGPGTRLLVL.

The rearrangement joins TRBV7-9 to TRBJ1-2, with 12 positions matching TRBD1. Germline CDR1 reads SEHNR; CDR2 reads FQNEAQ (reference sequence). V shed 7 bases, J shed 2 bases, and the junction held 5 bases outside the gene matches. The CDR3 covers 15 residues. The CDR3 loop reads CASTLGTGGNYGYTF. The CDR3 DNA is TGTGCCAGCACCCTTGGGACAGGGGGCAACTATGGCTACACCTTC.

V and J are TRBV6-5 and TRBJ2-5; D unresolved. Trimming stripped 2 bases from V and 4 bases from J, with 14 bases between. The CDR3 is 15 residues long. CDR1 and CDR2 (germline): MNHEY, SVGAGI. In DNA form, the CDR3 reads TGTGCCAGCAGTTACGTGGGCCGAATGGGAGAGACCCAGTACTTC. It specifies CASSYVGRMGETQYF.